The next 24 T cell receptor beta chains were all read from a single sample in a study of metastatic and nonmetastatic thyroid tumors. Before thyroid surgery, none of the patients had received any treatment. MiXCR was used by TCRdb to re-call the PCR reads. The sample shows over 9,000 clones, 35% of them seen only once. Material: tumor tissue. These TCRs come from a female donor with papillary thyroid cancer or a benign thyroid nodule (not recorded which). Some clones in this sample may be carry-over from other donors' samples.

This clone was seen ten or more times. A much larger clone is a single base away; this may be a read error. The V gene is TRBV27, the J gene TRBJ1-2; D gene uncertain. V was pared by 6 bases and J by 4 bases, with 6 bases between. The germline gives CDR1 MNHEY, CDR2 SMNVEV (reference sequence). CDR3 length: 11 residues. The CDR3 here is CASRDGYGYTF. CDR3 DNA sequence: TGTGCCAGCAGGGACGGCTATGGCTACACCTTC.

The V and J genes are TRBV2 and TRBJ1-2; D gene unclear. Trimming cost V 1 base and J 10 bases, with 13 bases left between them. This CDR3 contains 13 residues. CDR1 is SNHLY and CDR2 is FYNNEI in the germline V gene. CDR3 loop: CASSEGPGGLYTF. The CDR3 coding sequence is TGTGCCAGCAGTGAAGGACCTGGAGGGCTCTACACCTTC.

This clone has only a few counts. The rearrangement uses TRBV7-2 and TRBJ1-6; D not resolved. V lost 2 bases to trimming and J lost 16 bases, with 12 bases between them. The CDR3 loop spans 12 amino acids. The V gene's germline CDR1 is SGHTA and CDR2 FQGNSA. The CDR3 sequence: CASSLNPGSLHF. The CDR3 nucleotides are TGTGCCAGCAGCTTAAACCCAGGTTCACTCCACTTT.

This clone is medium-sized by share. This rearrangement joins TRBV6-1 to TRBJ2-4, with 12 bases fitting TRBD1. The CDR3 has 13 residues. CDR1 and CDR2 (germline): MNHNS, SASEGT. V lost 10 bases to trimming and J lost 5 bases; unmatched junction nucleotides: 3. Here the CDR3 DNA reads TGTGCCAACTGGGACAGGGGGCAAAACATTCAGTACTTC. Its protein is CANWDRGQNIQYF.

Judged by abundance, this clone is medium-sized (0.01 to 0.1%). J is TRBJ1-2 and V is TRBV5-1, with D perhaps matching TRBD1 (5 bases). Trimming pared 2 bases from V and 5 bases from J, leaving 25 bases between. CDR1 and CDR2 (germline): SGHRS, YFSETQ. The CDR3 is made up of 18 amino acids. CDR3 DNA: TGCGCCAGCAGCTTTTTCGGTCGAACTGGGGTGGGGCATTATGGCTACACCTTC. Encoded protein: CASSFFGRTGVGHYGYTF.

CDR3 amino acids: CASTQLDRGPQETQYF. DNA for the CDR3: TGTGCCAGCACCCAGCTAGACAGGGGACCCCAAGAGACCCAGTACTTC. This chain connects TRBV11-2 to TRBJ2-5; 8 bases are a match to TRBD1. Per the germline V gene, CDR1 is SGHAT and CDR2 is FQNNGV. V gave up 7 bases and J gave up 1 base; unmatched junction bases: 11. This CDR3 region has 16 residues. The entire variable domain, with the rest obtained from reference TRBV11-2 and TRBJ2-5, is as follows: EAGVAQSPRYKIIEKRQSVAFWCNPISGHATLYWYQQILGQGPKLLIQFQNNGVVDDSQLPKDRFSAERLKGVDSTLKIQPAKLEDSAVYLCASTQLDRGPQETQYFGPGTRLLVL.

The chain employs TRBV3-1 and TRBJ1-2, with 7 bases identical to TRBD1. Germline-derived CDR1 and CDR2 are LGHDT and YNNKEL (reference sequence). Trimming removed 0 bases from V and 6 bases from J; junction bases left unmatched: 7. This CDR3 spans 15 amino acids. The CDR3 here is CASSQEFGRGDGYTF. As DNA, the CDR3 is TGTGCCAGCAGCCAAGAGTTCGGCAGGGGGGATGGCTACACCTTC.

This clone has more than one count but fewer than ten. The CDR3 DNA is TGTGCCAGCTCCCTTAACTATGGCTACACCTTC. It yields the protein CASSLNYGYTF. The rearrangement uses TRBV28 and TRBJ1-2; D gene uncertain. The CDR3 covers 11 residues. Looked up from germline, CDR1 is MDHEN and CDR2 is SYDVKM. The V end was cut by 8 bases, the J end by 1 base, with 5 bases between.

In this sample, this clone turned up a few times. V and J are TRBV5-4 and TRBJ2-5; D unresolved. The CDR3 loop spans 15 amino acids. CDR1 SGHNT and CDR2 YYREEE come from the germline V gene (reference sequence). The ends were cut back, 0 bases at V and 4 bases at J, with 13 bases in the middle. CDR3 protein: CASSLGPKVTETQYF. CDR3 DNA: TGTGCCAGCAGCTTGGGGCCCAAGGTCACAGAGACCCAGTACTTC.

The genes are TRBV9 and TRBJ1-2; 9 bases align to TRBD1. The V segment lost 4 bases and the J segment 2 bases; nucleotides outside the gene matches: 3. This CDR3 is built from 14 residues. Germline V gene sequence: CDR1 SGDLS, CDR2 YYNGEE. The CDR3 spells CASSPGTGNYGYTF. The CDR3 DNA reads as TGTGCCAGCAGCCCCGGGACAGGGAACTATGGCTACACCTTC.

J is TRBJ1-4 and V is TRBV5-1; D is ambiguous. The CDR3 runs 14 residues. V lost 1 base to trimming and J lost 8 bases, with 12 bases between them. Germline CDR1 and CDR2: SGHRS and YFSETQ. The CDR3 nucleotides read TGCGCCAGCAGCTTGATGTCGGGGAGCGAAAAACTGTTTTTT. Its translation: CASSLMSGSEKLFF.

CDR3 nucleotide sequence: TGTGCCTGGGAGGACTCCGGAAACACCATATATTTT. It is translated as CAWEDSGNTIYF. The gene calls are TRBV30 and TRBJ1-3; D unresolved. The length of the CDR3 is 12 residues. Germline values: CDR1 GTSNPN, CDR2 SVGIG (reference sequence). Trimming took off 5 bases at V and 4 bases at J, with 9 bases between the two ends.

The CDR3 DNA is TGCAGTGTTTGGACGAGGGGGGACAATGAGCAGTTCTTC. It is translated as CSVWTRGDNEQFF. The genes are TRBV20-1 and TRBJ2-1, with D possibly called TRBD1 or TRBD2 (6 bases each). The CDR3 runs to 13 residues. Germline V lookup: CDR1 DFQATT, CDR2 SNEGSKA (reference sequence). Trimming left V 7 bases short and J 5 bases short, with 15 bases between.

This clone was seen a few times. The CDR3 DNA follows: TGTGCCAGCAGTGGGGGACAGGTAATGAATCAGCCCCAGCATTTT. The encoded protein is CASSGGQVMNQPQHF. The chain employs TRBV6-1 and TRBJ1-5; 8 bases agree with TRBD1. With V trimmed by 4 bases and J by 4 bases, 6 bases remained unmatched. The CDR3 is 15 residues long. CDR1 and CDR2 from the germline V gene are MNHNS and SASEGT.

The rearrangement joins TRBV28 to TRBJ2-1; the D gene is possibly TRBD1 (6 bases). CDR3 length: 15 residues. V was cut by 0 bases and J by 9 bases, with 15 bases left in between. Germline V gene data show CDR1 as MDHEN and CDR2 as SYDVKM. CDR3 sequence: CASSLWDTGYTEQFF. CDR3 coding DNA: TGTGCCAGCAGTTTATGGGATACAGGGTATACTGAGCAGTTCTTC.

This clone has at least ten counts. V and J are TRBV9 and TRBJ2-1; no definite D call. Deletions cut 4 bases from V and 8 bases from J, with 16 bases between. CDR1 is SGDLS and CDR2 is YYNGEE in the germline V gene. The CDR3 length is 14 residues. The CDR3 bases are TGTGCCAGCAGCCCTCTGAGTGGGAATCATGAGCAGTTCTTC. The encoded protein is CASSPLSGNHEQFF.

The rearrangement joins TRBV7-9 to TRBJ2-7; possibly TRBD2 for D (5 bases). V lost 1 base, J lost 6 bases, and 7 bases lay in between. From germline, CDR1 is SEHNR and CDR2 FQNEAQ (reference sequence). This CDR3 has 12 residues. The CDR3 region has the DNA TGTGCCAGCAGCTTAGGTAGCGTCGAGCAGTACTTC. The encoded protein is CASSLGSVEQYF.

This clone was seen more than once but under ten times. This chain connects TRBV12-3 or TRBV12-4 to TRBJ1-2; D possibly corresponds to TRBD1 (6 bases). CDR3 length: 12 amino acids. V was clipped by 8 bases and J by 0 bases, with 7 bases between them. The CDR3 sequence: CASEGANYGYTF. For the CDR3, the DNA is TGTGCCAGCGAGGGGGCTAACTATGGCTACACCTTC.

CDR3 in DNA: TGTGCCAGCAGCTTAGGGGACAGGACAGGCACAGATACGCAGTATTTT. Translation: CASSLGDRTGTDTQYF. The chain joins TRBV11-1 to TRBJ2-3; 8 positions match TRBD1. This CDR3 is built from 16 residues. CDR1 and CDR2 from the germline V gene are SGHAT and FQDESV (reference sequence). Losses at the gene ends were 1 base for V and 1 base for J; bases not matched to a gene: 4.

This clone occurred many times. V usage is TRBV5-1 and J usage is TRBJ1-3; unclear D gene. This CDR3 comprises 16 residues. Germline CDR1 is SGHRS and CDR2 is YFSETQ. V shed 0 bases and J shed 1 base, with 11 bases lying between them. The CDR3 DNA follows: TGCGCCAGCAGCTTGGTCGACGGTAGATCTGGAAACACCATATATTTT. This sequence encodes CASSLVDGRSGNTIYF.

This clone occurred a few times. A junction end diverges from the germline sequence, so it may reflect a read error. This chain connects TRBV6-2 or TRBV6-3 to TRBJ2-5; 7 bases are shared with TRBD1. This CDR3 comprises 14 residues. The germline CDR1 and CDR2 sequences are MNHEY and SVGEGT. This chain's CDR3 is CASRWDSGFEIQYF. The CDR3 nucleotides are TGTGCCAGCAGGTGGGACAGTGGATTCGAGATCCAGTACTTC.

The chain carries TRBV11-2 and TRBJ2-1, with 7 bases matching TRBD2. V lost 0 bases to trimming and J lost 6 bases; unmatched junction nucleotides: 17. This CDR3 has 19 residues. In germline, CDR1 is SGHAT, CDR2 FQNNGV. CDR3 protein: CASSLDRGVGVGFGNEQFF. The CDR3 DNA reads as TGTGCCAGCAGCTTAGATCGGGGGGTGGGAGTGGGTTTCGGCAATGAGCAGTTCTTC.

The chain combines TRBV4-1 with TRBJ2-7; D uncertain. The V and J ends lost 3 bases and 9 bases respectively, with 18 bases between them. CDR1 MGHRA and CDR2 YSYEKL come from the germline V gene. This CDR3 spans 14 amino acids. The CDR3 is CASSHPQTGTGQYF. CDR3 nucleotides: TGCGCCAGCAGCCACCCCCAGACTGGAACGGGGCAGTACTTC.

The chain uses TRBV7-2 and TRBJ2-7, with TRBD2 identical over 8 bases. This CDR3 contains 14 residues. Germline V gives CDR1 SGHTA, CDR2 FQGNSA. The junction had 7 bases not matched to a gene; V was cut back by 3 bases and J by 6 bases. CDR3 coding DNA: TGTGCCAGCAGCTTTGCCGGGACTAGGATCGAGCAGTACTTC. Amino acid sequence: CASSFAGTRIEQYF. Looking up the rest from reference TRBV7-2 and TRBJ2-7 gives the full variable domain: GAGVSQSPSNKVTEKGKDVELRCDPISGHTALYWYRQSLGQGLEFLIYFQGNSAPDKSGLPSDRFSAERTGGSVSTLTIQRTQQEDSAVYLCASSFAGTRIEQYFGPGTRLTVT.